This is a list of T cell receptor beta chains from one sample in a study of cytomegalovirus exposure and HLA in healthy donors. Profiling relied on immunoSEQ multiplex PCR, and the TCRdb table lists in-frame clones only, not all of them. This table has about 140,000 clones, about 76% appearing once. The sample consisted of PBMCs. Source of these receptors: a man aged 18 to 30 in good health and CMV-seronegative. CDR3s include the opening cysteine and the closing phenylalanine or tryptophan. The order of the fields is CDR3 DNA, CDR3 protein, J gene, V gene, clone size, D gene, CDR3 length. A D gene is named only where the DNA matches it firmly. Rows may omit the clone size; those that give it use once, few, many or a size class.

CDR3 DNA: TGTGCCAGCAGCCGTGGGACTAGCGGGAGTAATGAGCAGTTCTTC
CDR3 protein: CASSRGTSGSNEQFF
J gene: TRBJ2-1
V gene: TRBV11-1
clone size: once
D gene: TRBD2
CDR3 length: 15

CDR3 DNA: TGTGCCAGCAGTCACAAACCTACAGGGGTGAACACTGAAGCTTTCTTT
CDR3 protein: CASSHKPTGVNTEAFF
J gene: TRBJ1-1
V gene: TRBV27
clone size: few
D gene: TRBD1
CDR3 length: 16

CDR3 DNA: TGTGCCAGCAGTGGGGGACAGGGGGGCTCCTACGAGCAGTACTTC
CDR3 protein: CASSGGQGGSYEQYF
J gene: TRBJ2-7
V gene: TRBV6-1
clone size: NA
D gene: TRBD1
CDR3 length: 15

CDR3 DNA: TGCGCCAGCAGCTACCTACGGGGAACCGGGGAGCTGTTTTTT
CDR3 protein: CASSYLRGTGELFF
J gene: TRBJ2-2
V gene: TRBV5-1
clone size: NA
D gene: NA
CDR3 length: 14

CDR3 DNA: TGTGCCAGCAGCTACCCGGGACTAGCGGGATCATCCTCCTACAATGAGCAGTTCTTC
CDR3 protein: CASSYPGLAGSSSYNEQFF
J gene: TRBJ2-1
V gene: TRBV7-2
clone size: NA
D gene: TRBD2
CDR3 length: 19

CDR3 DNA: TGTGCCAGCAGCAAAGCCCAGGGGGCAGTATCTGGAAACACCATATATTTT
CDR3 protein: CASSKAQGAVSGNTIYF
J gene: TRBJ1-3
V gene: TRBV21-1
clone size: NA
D gene: NA
CDR3 length: 17

CDR3 DNA: TGCGCCAGCAAATCGTCCTCAACTAATGAAAAACTGTTTTTT
CDR3 protein: CASKSSSTNEKLFF
J gene: TRBJ1-4
V gene: TRBV5-1
clone size: NA
D gene: NA
CDR3 length: 14

CDR3 DNA: TGTGCCAGCAGCTTAGCCCGGCAGGGGGCTAGGGATACGCAGTATTTT
CDR3 protein: CASSLARQGARDTQYF
J gene: TRBJ2-3
V gene: TRBV7-2
clone size: NA
D gene: TRBD1
CDR3 length: 16

CDR3 DNA: TGTGCCAGCAGCGTATCCTACGAGCAGTACTTC
CDR3 protein: CASSVSYEQYF
J gene: TRBJ2-7
V gene: TRBV7-6
clone size: NA
D gene: NA
CDR3 length: 11

CDR3 DNA: TGTGCCAGCTTCCCTAAGGGGACTAGCGGGATAAGGAACACCGGGGAGCTGTTTTTT
CDR3 protein: CASFPKGTSGIRNTGELFF
J gene: TRBJ2-2
V gene: TRBV7-9
clone size: NA
D gene: TRBD2
CDR3 length: 19

CDR3 DNA: TGTGCCAGCAGCTCTACAGGGCGGGTTTTAGAGACCCAGTACTTC
CDR3 protein: CASSSTGRVLETQYF
J gene: TRBJ2-5
V gene: TRBV11-2
clone size: NA
D gene: NA
CDR3 length: 15

CDR3 DNA: TGTGCCAGTAGTCTCCACCTACAGGGAAGCAATCAGCCCCAGCATTTT
CDR3 protein: CASSLHLQGSNQPQHF
J gene: TRBJ1-5
V gene: TRBV19
clone size: many
D gene: NA
CDR3 length: 16

CDR3 DNA: TGTGCCAGCAGCTTGGTAGTCACTTATAGCAATCAGCCCCAGCATTTT
CDR3 protein: CASSLVVTYSNQPQHF
J gene: TRBJ1-5
V gene: TRBV5-5
clone size: NA
D gene: NA
CDR3 length: 16

CDR3 DNA: TGTGCCAGCAGCCCTCTCTTTGACGGGAGGGCCGGAACCGGGGAGCTGTTTTTT
CDR3 protein: CASSPLFDGRAGTGELFF
J gene: TRBJ2-2
V gene: TRBV14
clone size: NA
D gene: TRBD2
CDR3 length: 18

CDR3 DNA: TGTGCCTGGACGGACACCGGGGAGCTGTTTTTT
CDR3 protein: CAWTDTGELFF
J gene: TRBJ2-2
V gene: TRBV30
clone size: NA
D gene: NA
CDR3 length: 11

CDR3 DNA: TGTGCCAGCAGCAACGACAGTTTATCTGGAAACACCATATATTTT
CDR3 protein: CASSNDSLSGNTIYF
J gene: TRBJ1-3
V gene: TRBV11-2
clone size: NA
D gene: NA
CDR3 length: 15

CDR3 DNA: TGTGCCAGCAGCTTGCAGGGTCTGGCGAACACTGAAGCTTTCTTT
CDR3 protein: CASSLQGLANTEAFF
J gene: TRBJ1-1
V gene: TRBV5-4
clone size: NA
D gene: NA
CDR3 length: 15

CDR3 DNA: TGTGCCAGCAGCTCGCGACAGGGGCATGGCTACACCTTC
CDR3 protein: CASSSRQGHGYTF
J gene: TRBJ1-2
V gene: TRBV6-5
clone size: NA
D gene: TRBD1
CDR3 length: 13

CDR3 DNA: TGTGCCAGCAGCTCGGGACTAGCGGGGGGGAATGAGCAGTTCTTC
CDR3 protein: CASSSGLAGGNEQFF
J gene: TRBJ2-1
V gene: TRBV11-2
clone size: NA
D gene: TRBD2
CDR3 length: 15

CDR3 DNA: TGTGCCAGCAGCTTAGGACTAGCGGGAGGGGATGATAAGTTCTTC
CDR3 protein: CASSLGLAGGDDKFF
J gene: TRBJ2-1
V gene: TRBV5-8
clone size: NA
D gene: TRBD2
CDR3 length: 15

CDR3 DNA: TGCAGCGTTGAAGATCGGGGTCAAGAGACCCAGTACTTC
CDR3 protein: CSVEDRGQETQYF
J gene: TRBJ2-5
V gene: TRBV29-1
clone size: NA
D gene: NA
CDR3 length: 13

CDR3 DNA: TGTGCCAGCAGTTTGAATCCACGGGGCTATGGCTACACCTTC
CDR3 protein: CASSLNPRGYGYTF
J gene: TRBJ1-2
V gene: TRBV6-5
clone size: NA
D gene: NA
CDR3 length: 14

CDR3 DNA: TGTGCCAGCAGCTTCGGACTAGCGGTTCTCAATGAGCAGTTCTTC
CDR3 protein: CASSFGLAVLNEQFF
J gene: TRBJ2-1
V gene: TRBV5-4
clone size: NA
D gene: TRBD2
CDR3 length: 15

CDR3 DNA: TGTGCCAGCAGCTCCTATCAGGGGGGCACTGAAGCTTTCTTT
CDR3 protein: CASSSYQGGTEAFF
J gene: TRBJ1-1
V gene: TRBV7-8
clone size: NA
D gene: TRBD1
CDR3 length: 14

CDR3 DNA: TGCGCCAGCAGCCCGGGACTAGCGGGAGGAGAGACCCAGTACTTC
CDR3 protein: CASSPGLAGGETQYF
J gene: TRBJ2-5
V gene: TRBV5-1
clone size: NA
D gene: TRBD2
CDR3 length: 15

CDR3 DNA: TGTGCCAGCAGTAAAGGCCTGGGCCCCACAGATACGCAGTATTTT
CDR3 protein: CASSKGLGPTDTQYF
J gene: TRBJ2-3
V gene: TRBV27
clone size: few
D gene: NA
CDR3 length: 15

CDR3 DNA: TGTGCCAGCAGCTTCGAACCGGGACAGCCCTACGAGCAGTACTTC
CDR3 protein: CASSFEPGQPYEQYF
J gene: TRBJ2-7
V gene: TRBV5-5
clone size: NA
D gene: TRBD1
CDR3 length: 15

CDR3 DNA: TGCAGCGTTGAAGATTTTGGGGAATTACAGGGGCAAGGCCGAGGGACCCAGTACTTC
CDR3 protein: CSVEDFGELQGQGRGTQYF
J gene: TRBJ2-5
V gene: TRBV29-1
clone size: once
D gene: TRBD1
CDR3 length: 19

CDR3 DNA: TGTGCCAGCAGGAAGGACAGGGTAGTTTCCACTGAAGCTTTCTTT
CDR3 protein: CASRKDRVVSTEAFF
J gene: TRBJ1-1
V gene: TRBV6-5
clone size: few
D gene: TRBD1
CDR3 length: 15